This entry is about one T cell receptor (beta chain). This clone was seen only once. Its binding antigen is unknown. It has no much larger one-base neighbor in the sample; base qualities were not kept. This specimen belongs to a study of blood T cell repertoires in COVID-19 (dated by TCRdb to 2018 to 2020). About the investigation overall: Samples covering the acute and convalescent phases of COVID-19 were provided by collaborators in the United States, Italy and Spain. The repertoires were released in a freely available public database meant as a resource for research on the immune response to SARS-CoV-2. Deeply sampled blood TCRbeta repertoires from subjects exposed to, actively infected with, or recovered from COVID-19 were included in the dataset. Nearly every sample came with metadata listing a de-identified subject ID, COVID-19 status, age in years and sex. Samples came from the ongoing ImmuneRACE study (first 160 participants) plus 1,254 subjects from 6 global collaborators. The material from the prospective study consisted of cDNA or gDNA derived from T cells, B-cell-depleted T cells, or PBMCs. Where HLA class I and class II types were available, the types were taken from metadata supplied by the sample provider, not from assay-based typing.

Reading from cysteine to phenylalanine, the CDR3 counts 18 amino acids. This entry keeps only the CDR3 DNA: 54 bases, framed from base 1. V is clipped by 2 bases and J by 0 bases, and the sequence between their germline boundaries is 20 bases long. The CDR1 and CDR2 encoded by the germline V gene are MNHNS and SASEGT. The collaborating institutions used their own protocols to collect whole blood in K2EDTA tubes. Collaborator samples were shipped for TCRbeta analysis as frozen whole blood, isolated PBMCs, or DNA extracted from either sample type. TCRbeta CDR3 regions were amplified from genomic DNA using the immunoSEQ Assay, a bias-controlled multiplex PCR. Per the original workflow: Within the assay, amplification of reference gene primers was used to estimate how many nucleated cells each sample contained. Sequence reads were collapsed and filtered to measure the absolute abundance of every unique TCRbeta CDR3 rearrangement. For each sample, productive Simpson clonality was calculated as the square root of Simpson's diversity index across productive rearrangements. TCRdb mirrors the immuneACCESS table, restricted to in-frame sequences. Some clones are absent from its copies; in checked studies, under half trace to an unresolved V gene, and the reason for the others is unknown. The DNA gave D and trimming, while V, J and clone size come from that table. The sample profile shows about 100,000 clones; around four fifths of them were found once. The ten largest clones represent under 35% of the sample.

Findings and caveats that apply to the study as a whole: Clinical and demographic metadata were provided uncurated, with the amount varying by source and participant.

The specimen was peripheral blood. In this chain, TRBV6-1 is recombined with TRBJ2-7; D gene: possibly TRBD1, on 6 matching bases. This sequence originates from a man between 65 and 85 years old with active or convalescent COVID-19. The sequenced DNA: TGTGCCAGCAGTGAAACAGGGACGCTTTCCCGCTTCTCCTACGAGCAGTACTTC. Its amino acids are CASSETGTLSRFSYEQYF.